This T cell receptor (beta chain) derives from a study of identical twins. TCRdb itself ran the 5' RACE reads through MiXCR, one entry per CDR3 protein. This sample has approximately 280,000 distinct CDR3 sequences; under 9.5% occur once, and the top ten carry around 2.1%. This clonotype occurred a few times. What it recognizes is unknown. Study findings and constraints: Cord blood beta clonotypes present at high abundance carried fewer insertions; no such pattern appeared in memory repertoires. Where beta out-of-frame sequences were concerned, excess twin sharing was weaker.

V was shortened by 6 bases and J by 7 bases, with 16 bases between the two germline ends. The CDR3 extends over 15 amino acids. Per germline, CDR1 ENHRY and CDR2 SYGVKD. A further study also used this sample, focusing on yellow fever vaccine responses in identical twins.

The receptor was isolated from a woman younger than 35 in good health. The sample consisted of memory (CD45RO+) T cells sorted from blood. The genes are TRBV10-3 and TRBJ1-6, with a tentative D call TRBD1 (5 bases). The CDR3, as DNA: TGTGCCATCAGCGCCGAGGGGCCCCGGAATTCACCCCTCCACTTT. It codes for CAISAEGPRNSPLHF.